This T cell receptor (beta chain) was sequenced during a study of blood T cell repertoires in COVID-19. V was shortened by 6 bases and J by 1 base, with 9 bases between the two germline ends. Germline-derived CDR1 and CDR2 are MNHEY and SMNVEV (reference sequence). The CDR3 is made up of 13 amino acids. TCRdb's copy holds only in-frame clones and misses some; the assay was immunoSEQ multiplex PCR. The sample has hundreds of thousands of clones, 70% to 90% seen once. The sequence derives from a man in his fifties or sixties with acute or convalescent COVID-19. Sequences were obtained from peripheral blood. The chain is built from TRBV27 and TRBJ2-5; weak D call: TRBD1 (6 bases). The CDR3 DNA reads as TGTGCCAGCAGCCGCAGGGGCCAAGAGACCCAGTACTTC. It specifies CASSRRGQETQYF.